The 27 T cell receptor beta chains below come from one sample, sequenced in a study of tumor-infiltrating lymphocytes in primary liver carcinoma. Investigators took RNA and DNA out together from about 21-30 mg of unsorted bulk tissue. Total RNA amounting to 500 ng was the source from which TCR beta cDNA was made with a constant-region primer. Slightly modified ARM-PCR with three nested multiplex PCR rounds yielded TCR beta libraries. Each of the first two PCR rounds ran around 10 cycles with TRBV1-TRBV30 forward and C-beta reverse primers. MiXCR was run by TCRdb on the multiplex PCR reads, yielding one entry per CDR3 protein. Counted here are around 29,000 distinct CDR3 sequences, around 66% occurring once; the ten biggest clones make up roughly 29%. Sequenced sample: liver tumor tissue from sampling region 3. Subset of the sample: tumor region T3, left-lateral pole. These receptors all stem from a woman aged 25 to 39 with primary liver carcinoma and hepatitis B virus infection.

Notes on this clonotype: The conserved phenylalanine or tryptophan normally closing the CDR3 is absent here, so this likely arose from a read error. The chain recombines TRBV11-2 with TRBJ2-1; no clear D gene. Germline V gene lookup returns CDR1 SGHAT and CDR2 FQNNGV. The CDR3 is 13 amino acids. The CDR3 sequence is CASGLSVTNEQFL. The CDR3 nucleotides are TGTGCCAGCGGCTTATCGGTCACGAATGAGCAGTTCCTC.

In the case of this clonotype: Sequence at one end of the junction differs from germline and may be a read error. This chain connects TRBV11-2 to TRBJ2-3, with TRBD1 as a possible D gene (6 bases). The V gene's germline CDR1 is SGHAT and CDR2 FQNNGV. The CDR3 runs to 17 residues. The CDR3 protein is CASSHRGGGSLTDTQYF. As DNA, the CDR3 is TGTGCCAGCAGCCATCGAGGGGGTGGGAGCCTCACAGATACGCAGTACTTT.

With regard to this clonotype: Just one base apart from a much larger clone, this may be a read error. The chain recombines TRBV19 with TRBJ1-2; the match to TRBD1 covers 11 bases. The length of the CDR3 is 16 residues. The germline gives CDR1 LNHDA, CDR2 SQIVND (reference sequence). CDR3 DNA: TGTGCCAATAGTCCGAGCAGCGGACAGGGGGCGAGCGGCTACACCTTC. Residues: CANSPSSGQGASGYTF.

On this clonotype: The CDR3 ends on some other residue instead of the conserved phenylalanine or tryptophan, so this is likely a read error. The DNA is left out, because the CDR3 cannot be placed on it with certainty; the CDR3 is given as TCRdb lists it. V usage is TRBV7-8 and J usage is TRBJ2-3; the listed D gene, TRBD1, was not tested against the DNA. From germline, CDR1 is SGHVS and CDR2 FQNEAQ. A total of 14 residues make up the CDR3, ends included. The CDR3 sequence is CASRKGLGTDTQCY.

This clonotype was counted ten times or more. The CDR3 nucleotides read TGTGCCAGCAGCTTAGGATTTTCACCCAGCGGAGAGACCCAGTACTTC. It translates to CASSLGFSPSGETQYF. This chain uses TRBV11-2 with TRBJ2-5, with D possibly being TRBD2 (5 bases). Per the germline V gene, CDR1 is SGHAT and CDR2 is FQNNGV. Trimming pared 1 base from V and 4 bases from J, leaving 16 bases between. This CDR3 comprises 16 residues.

Concerning this clonotype itself: A much larger clone differs by one base, so this may be a read error. The chain links TRBV7-3 to TRBJ2-5; D remains ambiguous. This CDR3 is 13 amino acids long. V was clipped by 2 bases and J by 0 bases, with 4 bases between them. Germline-derived CDR1 and CDR2 are SGHTA and FQGTGA. The DNA of the CDR3 is TGTGCCAGCAGCTTAGCATACCAAGAGACCCAGTACTTC. Translated: CASSLAYQETQYF.

This clonotype is a singleton in its sample. This may stem from a read error, because a much larger clone lies one nucleotide away. The rearrangement joins TRBV7-3 to TRBJ2-2, with D unresolved. The germline V gene has CDR1 SGHTA and CDR2 FQGTGA. The CDR3 loop spans 12 amino acids. CDR3 coding DNA: TGTTCCAGCAGCGACGACACCGGGGAGCTGTTTTTT. Protein: CSSSDDTGELFF.

Notes on this clonotype: The junction and the germline gene differ at one end; a read error may be behind it. V and J are TRBV11-2 and TRBJ2-5; 9 bases line up with TRBD1. The CDR3 extends over 14 amino acids. Germline values: CDR1 SGHAT, CDR2 FQNNGV. The CDR3 spells CTSSWRQGEGTRYF. The CDR3 DNA reads TGTACCAGCAGCTGGAGACAGGGGGAAGGGACCCGGTACTTC.

This clonotype occurred many times. This chain links TRBV12-3 or TRBV12-4 with TRBJ2-7, with 7 positions matching TRBD2. The CDR3 covers 14 residues. V lost 6 bases and J lost 4; bases outside the gene matches: 9. The CDR3 loop reads CASRTQGEGYEQYF. The CDR3 DNA sequence: TGTGCCAGCAGGACACAAGGGGAGGGATACGAGCAGTACTTC.

Concerning this clonotype itself: At one boundary the junction diverges from the germline segment, which might be a read error. The chain couples TRBV4-1 to TRBJ2-3, with D perhaps TRBD2 (5 bases). The CDR3 is 18 residues long. CDR1 and CDR2 (germline): MGHRA, YSYEKL. The CDR3 bases are TGTGCCAGTAGCCAACTAGGCACGGTAGCTGAAGACTCGGATACGCAGTATTTT. It is translated as CASSQLGTVAEDSDTQYF.

This clonotype was observed many times. The V and J genes are TRBV11-1 and TRBJ2-2, with a tentative D call TRBD2 (5 bases). This CDR3 contains 14 residues. Trimming took off 0 bases at V and 7 bases at J, with 9 bases between the two ends. Germline CDR1 SGHAT, CDR2 FQDESV (reference sequence). The CDR3: CASSLAGVDGELFF. The CDR3 nucleotides read TGTGCCAGCAGCTTAGCGGGAGTGGACGGGGAGCTGTTTTTT.

As for this clonotype: At one end the junction does not follow the germline gene, possibly because of a read error. The chain joins TRBV6-1 to TRBJ2-2; possibly TRBD1 or TRBD2 for D (6 bases each). Germline V gene data show CDR1 as MNHNS and CDR2 as SASEGT. The CDR3 runs 19 residues. CDR3: CAISETLPGGAVNTGELSF. The CDR3 coding sequence is TGTGCCATCAGTGAAACCCTTCCCGGGGGCGCCGTGAACACCGGGGAGCTGTCTTTT.

About this clonotype: The junction departs from the called germline gene at one end, perhaps through a read error. The chain uses TRBV7-8 and TRBJ2-7; D call uncertain. Germline assignment: CDR1 SGHVS and CDR2 FQNEAQ. This CDR3 has 18 amino acids. CDR3 sequence: CASSSGRGRTKSYYEQYF. CDR3 in DNA: TGTGCCAGCAGCTCGGGTCGCGGTCGTACTAAGAGCTACTACGAGCAATACTTC.

A remark on this clonotype: At one end the junction does not follow the germline gene, possibly because of a read error. The J gene is TRBJ2-2, the V gene TRBV6-1; 7 nucleotides line up with TRBD2. Germline V gene lookup returns CDR1 MNHNS and CDR2 SASEGT. The CDR3 has 18 residues. CDR3 amino acids: CVSRPLPGGGSNTGELFF. CDR3 DNA: TGTGTCAGCAGGCCCCTACCTGGGGGGGGATCGAACACCGGGGAGCTGTTTTTT.

As to this clonotype: The junction departs from germline at one end; a sequencing error may be responsible. The genes are TRBV11-2 and TRBJ2-1, with 13 bases matching TRBD2. Looked up from germline, CDR1 is SGHAT and CDR2 is FQNNGV. The CDR3 consists of 16 residues. The CDR3, as DNA: TGTGCCAGCAGGGTTACTAGCGGGAGGGCCGGCAATGAGCGGCCCTTC. Translation gives CASRVTSGRAGNERPF.

This clonotype was recorded many times. The chain recombines TRBV11-2 with TRBJ1-5; no firm D call. CDR1 SGHAT and CDR2 FQNNGV come from the germline V gene. Trimming took 5 bases from V and 4 from J, leaving 9 bases between them. This CDR3 comprises 13 residues. The CDR3 is CASSVTGNQPQHF. The CDR3 region has the DNA TGTGCCAGCAGCGTGACCGGGAATCAGCCCCAGCATTTT.

The chain recombines TRBV5-4 with TRBJ1-2; D ambiguous. The CDR3 has 15 residues. Trimming cost V 0 bases and J 0 bases, with 9 bases left between them. CDR1 is SGHNT, CDR2 YYREEE, per germline (reference sequence). CDR3 sequence reads: CASSLGWQANYGYTF. The CDR3 nucleotides are TGTGCCAGCAGCTTGGGATGGCAGGCTAACTATGGCTACACCTTC. The full variable domain, rest sourced from reference TRBV5-4 and TRBJ1-2, is ETGVTQSPTHLIKTRGQQVTLRCSSQSGHNTVSWYQQALGQGPQFIFQYYREEENGRGNFPPRFSGLQFPNYSSELNVNALELDDSALYLCASSLGWQANYGYTFGSGTRLTVV.

This clonotype is medium-sized (0.01 to 0.1%) in the sample. The V gene is TRBV4-1, the J gene TRBJ1-1, with D possibly matching TRBD1 (5 bases). This CDR3 region has 15 residues. Deletions cut 0 bases from V and 0 bases from J, with 8 bases between. Germline CDR1 is MGHRA and CDR2 is YSYEKL. The CDR3 DNA reads as TGCGCCAGCAGCCAAGAAGGGGCAATGAACACTGAAGCTTTCTTT. Protein product: CASSQEGAMNTEAFF.

As concerns this clonotype: Mismatch with germline at one junction end may stem from a read error. The CDR3 DNA is TGTGCCAGCGGCCAAGATGCGGGATACAATGAGCAGTTCTTC. Protein product: CASGQDAGYNEQFF. This chain uses TRBV14 with TRBJ2-1, with D possibly matching TRBD2 (6 bases). The CDR3 length is 14 residues. The germline V gene encodes CDR1 SGHDN and CDR2 FVKESK.

This clonotype has a count of ten or more. Likely a read error: the CDR3 ends without its conserved phenylalanine or tryptophan. The V and J genes are TRBV29-1 and TRBJ2-1, with D perhaps matching TRBD1 or TRBD2 (5 bases each). Germline lookup yields CDR1 SQVTM and CDR2 ANQGSEA. CDR3 length: 14 amino acids. Trimming took 2 bases from V and 9 from J, leaving 17 bases between them. The CDR3 sequence is CSVETTWGIGEQFL. The CDR3, as DNA: TGCAGCGTTGAAACCACGTGGGGGATCGGTGAGCAGTTCTTA.

About this clonotype: At one end, the junction sequence differs from germline, possibly due to a read error. The J gene is TRBJ1-6, the V gene TRBV11-2; no reliable D call. Germline lookup yields CDR1 SGHAT and CDR2 FQNNGV. The CDR3 totals 13 residues. Written as DNA, the CDR3 is TGTACCAGCCGCGGAGGGTATAATTCAGCCCTCCACTTT. Translated: CTSRGGYNSALHF.

V is TRBV4-3 and J is TRBJ2-3; unclear D gene. Per germline, CDR1 LGHNA and CDR2 YSLEER. The CDR3 totals 18 residues. The ends were cut back, 3 bases at V and 8 bases at J, with 27 bases in the middle. CDR3 amino acids: CASSQSVWLSDPDTTQYF. The CDR3 DNA sequence: TGCGCCAGCAGCCAGTCGGTCTGGCTGAGTGATCCCGATACTACGCAGTATTTT.

Of note for this clonotype: One end of the junction is discordant with germline, which a read error may explain. CDR3 in amino acids: CASSFGSLVMNTGAFF. The DNA of the CDR3 is TGTGCCAGCAGCTTCGGGAGTCTGGTAATGAACACTGGAGCTTTCTTT. The chain is built from TRBV11-3 and TRBJ1-1; D not resolved. CDR1 and CDR2 (germline): SGHNT, YENEEA. CDR3 length equals 16 residues.

The V and J genes are TRBV7-9 and TRBJ2-1; D may be TRBD2 (5 bases). This CDR3 has 15 residues. Trimming removed 4 bases at V and 8 bases at J, with 18 bases between. In germline, CDR1 is SEHNR, CDR2 FQNEAQ (reference sequence). CDR3 DNA: TGTGCCAGCAGCTATCGTGGGGTAGCGAGACATGAGCAGTTCTTC. Protein: CASSYRGVARHEQFF.

Turning to this clonotype: Because the CDR3 is missing its conserved closing phenylalanine or tryptophan, this is likely a read error. The rearrangement uses TRBV19 and TRBJ2-2; TRBD1 aligns across 8 bases. V gave up 4 bases and J gave up 5 bases; unmatched junction bases: 9. The CDR3 is made up of 16 amino acids. Germline V gene lookup returns CDR1 LNHDA and CDR2 SQIVND (reference sequence). DNA for the CDR3: TGTGCCAGTAGTACCCCCCAGGGGGCATGGACCGGGGAGCTGTTTCTT. This encodes CASSTPQGAWTGELFL.

Concerning this clonotype itself: The CDR3 end shows no conserved phenylalanine or tryptophan, and so a read error is likely. The DNA is left out, because the CDR3 cannot be placed on it with certainty; the CDR3 is given as TCRdb lists it. The chain recombines TRBV11-2 with TRBJ1-1. CDR1 is SGHAT, CDR2 FQNNGV, per germline. The CDR3 totals 13 residues, both ends included. CDR3 sequence reads: CASSLVAYGVYVY.

This clonotype was counted ten times or more. One junction end disagrees with the germline gene, perhaps due to a read error. The V gene is TRBV11-2, the J gene TRBJ1-1; 7 nucleotides align to TRBD1. The germline gives CDR1 SGHAT, CDR2 FQNNGV. CDR3 length: 16 residues. In DNA form, the CDR3 reads TGTGCCGGCAGCTCCTTAACAGGGGATTGGAACACTGAAGCTTTCTTT. It translates to CAGSSLTGDWNTEAFF. Looking up the rest from reference TRBV11-2 and TRBJ1-1 gives the full variable domain: EAGVAQSPRYKIIEKRQSVAFWCNPISGHATLYWYQQILGQGPKLLIQFQNNGVVDDSQLPKDRFSAERLKGVDSTLKIQPAKLEDSAVYLCAGSSLTGDWNTEAFFGQGTRLTVV.